A selection of T cell receptor beta chains follows, all from one sample in a study of blood T cell repertoires in COVID-19. Assay used: immunoSEQ multiplex PCR; TCRdb lists only in-frame clones, some missing. Among roughly 210,000 clones listed, about 88% were seen once. The sequenced material came from peripheral blood. The receptors here all came from a man between 65 and 85 years old with acute or convalescent COVID-19. CDR3s include the opening cysteine and the closing phenylalanine or tryptophan. The order of the fields is CDR3 protein, CDR3 DNA, V gene, clone size, J gene, D gene. D genes are given only for firm matches. Size is omitted from some rows. Given values are once, few, many or a class for expanded clones.

CASRGTATNEKLFF | TGTGCCAGCAGAGGGACAGCAACTAATGAAAAACTGTTTTTT | TRBV6-5 | - | TRBJ1-4 | TRBD1
CASSSSRGPGELFF | TGTGCCAGCAGCTCGAGCAGGGGGCCCGGGGAGCTGTTTTTT | TRBV7-7 | once | TRBJ2-2 | TRBD1
CASSQGQYYGYTF | TGTGCCAGCAGCCAAGGACAGTACTATGGCTACACCTTC | TRBV14 | once | TRBJ1-2 | -
CATSDLKLAGLEQFF | TGTGCCACCAGTGATTTGAAACTAGCGGGACTTGAGCAGTTCTTC | TRBV24-1 | - | TRBJ2-1 | TRBD2
CASSYGGTGNQPQHF | TGTGCCAGCAGTTACGGGGGGACGGGGAATCAGCCCCAGCATTTT | TRBV6-2/TRBV6-3 | - | TRBJ1-5 | -
CASSGLARYTDTQYF | TGCGCCAGCAGCGGACTAGCGAGATACACAGATACGCAGTATTTT | TRBV5-1 | - | TRBJ2-3 | TRBD2
CASTGLINYGYTF | TGCGCCAGCACGGGACTGATCAACTATGGCTACACCTTC | TRBV5-1 | - | TRBJ1-2 | -
CASSLGGQGTEQYF | TGTGCCAGCAGTTTAGGGGGACAGGGAACCGAGCAGTACTTC | TRBV28 | - | TRBJ2-7 | TRBD1
CASSFGTGVEQYF | TGTGCCAGCAGCTTCGGGACAGGGGTCGAGCAGTACTTC | TRBV11-2 | - | TRBJ2-7 | TRBD1
CASSLGQDIYGYTF | TGTGCCAGCAGCTTGGGACAGGATATCTATGGCTACACCTTC | TRBV5-5 | few | TRBJ1-2 | -
CASSQASTYEQYF | TGTGCCAGCAGCCAAGCTAGTACCTACGAGCAGTACTTC | TRBV3-1/TRBV3-2 | - | TRBJ2-7 | -
CASSEEQARNQPQHF | TGTGCCAGCAGCGAAGAGCAGGCGCGTAATCAGCCCCAGCATTTT | TRBV28 | - | TRBJ1-5 | -
CASSRGQVNYEQYF | TGTGCCAGCTCACGGGGACAGGTTAACTACGAGCAGTACTTC | TRBV18 | - | TRBJ2-7 | TRBD1
CASSLRTSHEAFF | TGCGCCAGCAGCTTGAGGACATCTCATGAAGCTTTCTTT | TRBV5-1 | - | TRBJ1-1 | -
CASAPTGRTEAFF | TGTGCCTCCGCCCCAACAGGGAGAACTGAAGCTTTCTTT | TRBV6-5 | - | TRBJ1-1 | -
CASSEGLSYEQYF | TGTGCCAGCAGTGAGGGACTCTCCTACGAGCAGTACTTC | TRBV6-1 | - | TRBJ2-7 | -
CASSYDRGSYNEQFF | TGTGCCAGCAGTTACGACAGGGGAAGCTACAATGAGCAGTTCTTC | TRBV6-6 | - | TRBJ2-1 | TRBD1
CASTDTYGYTF | TGTGCCAGCACAGACACCTATGGCTACACCTTC | TRBV28 | few | TRBJ1-2 | -
CASSDSSPQPQHF | TGTGCCAGCAGCGACAGTTCTCCGCAGCCCCAGCATTTT | TRBV28 | - | TRBJ1-5 | -
CASSSTGGANTEAFF | TGTGCCAGCAGCTCAACAGGGGGGGCGAACACTGAAGCTTTCTTT | TRBV7-2 | - | TRBJ1-1 | TRBD1
CASSLLRGRGPNEQFF | TGTGCCAGCAGCTTATTGCGCGGGAGAGGGCCAAATGAGCAGTTCTTC | TRBV11-2 | - | TRBJ2-1 | TRBD2
CASSHLALYNEQFF | TGTGCCAGCAGCCATCTAGCGCTCTACAATGAGCAGTTCTTC | TRBV5-4 | - | TRBJ2-1 | -
CASSSSPADTQYF | TGTGCCAGCAGCTCGAGCCCCGCAGATACGCAGTATTTT | TRBV3-1/TRBV3-2 | - | TRBJ2-3 | -
CASSRRSGAGSYEQYF | TGTGCCAGCAGCCGGAGATCAGGAGCGGGCTCCTACGAGCAGTACTTC | TRBV14 | - | TRBJ2-7 | -
CASSLVPGGGETQYF | TGTGCCAGCAGCTTAGTACCGGGAGGGGGGGAGACCCAGTACTTC | TRBV7-9 | - | TRBJ2-5 | TRBD2
CASRASGTNEQFF | TGTGCCAGCAGGGCTAGCGGTACGAATGAGCAGTTCTTC | TRBV12-3/TRBV12-4 | - | TRBJ2-1 | TRBD2
CASSDRGTRVPDTQYF | TGTGCCAGCAGTGACCGCGGGACTAGGGTCCCAGATACGCAGTATTTT | TRBV6-1 | few | TRBJ2-3 | TRBD2
CASSSPNRGELFF | TGTGCCAGCAGCTCTCCGAATCGGGGGGAGCTGTTTTTT | TRBV7-9 | - | TRBJ2-2 | -
CASSLDPLGSNEQFF | TGTGCCAGCAGCTTAGACCCTCTGGGGAGCAATGAGCAGTTCTTC | TRBV7-2 | - | TRBJ2-1 | -
CASSLTSSTDTQYF | TGTGCCAGCAGTTTAACTAGCTCCACAGATACGCAGTATTTT | TRBV6-5 | - | TRBJ2-3 | -
CASSPDRVTTGELFF | TGTGCCAGCTCACCGGACAGGGTCACCACCGGGGAGCTGTTTTTT | TRBV18 | - | TRBJ2-2 | TRBD1
CASSDRNTEAFF | TGTGCCAGTTCGGACAGAAACACTGAAGCTTTCTTT | TRBV19 | once | TRBJ1-1 | -
CASSLRRSYEQYF | TGCGCCAGCAGCTTAAGGAGATCCTACGAGCAGTACTTC | TRBV5-1 | - | TRBJ2-7 | -
CASSLGAGVRYTQYF | TGCGCCAGCAGCTTGGGAGCAGGGGTACGTTATACGCAGTATTTT | TRBV5-1 | - | TRBJ2-3 | -
CASSPRGWGQGYDEQFF | TGCGCCAGCAGCCCCCGGGGATGGGGACAGGGATACGATGAGCAGTTCTTC | TRBV4-3 | - | TRBJ2-1 | TRBD1
CASSQEREASGRNEQFF | TGCGCCAGCAGCCAAGAGAGGGAGGCTAGCGGGAGAAATGAGCAGTTCTTC | TRBV4-1 | - | TRBJ2-1 | TRBD2
CATSDSRDSLYNEQFF | TGTGCCACCAGTGATTCCCGGGACAGTCTTTACAATGAGCAGTTCTTC | TRBV24-1 | few | TRBJ2-1 | TRBD1
CASSLGLDSEAFF | TGTGCCAGCAGTTTAGGACTGGACAGCGAAGCTTTCTTT | TRBV12-3/TRBV12-4 | - | TRBJ1-1 | -
CASSPGIREANVLTF | TGTGCCAGCAGCCCGGGTATCAGGGAGGCCAACGTCCTGACTTTC | TRBV4-2 | - | TRBJ2-6 | -
CASSLSNRGGRAANEQFF | TGTGCCAGCAGTTTATCTAATCGAGGAGGGAGGGCCGCAAATGAGCAGTTCTTC | TRBV27 | - | TRBJ2-1 | TRBD2
CAWSPGDTDTQYF | TGTGCCTGGAGTCCAGGGGATACAGATACGCAGTATTTT | TRBV30 | - | TRBJ2-3 | -
CASSLVGAGGNTGELFF | TGTGCCAGCAGCTTAGTTGGAGCGGGGGGGAACACCGGGGAGCTGTTTTTT | TRBV7-8 | - | TRBJ2-2 | TRBD2
CASSFTGEGGYTF | TGCGCCAGCAGCTTTACAGGGGAAGGGGGCTACACCTTC | TRBV5-1 | once | TRBJ1-2 | TRBD1
CASSLSRVEQYF | TGTGCCAGCAGCTTATCGCGGGTTGAGCAGTACTTC | TRBV7-2 | - | TRBJ2-7 | -
CASSLADGLDQPQHF | TGTGCCAGCAGCTTGGCCGACGGGTTGGATCAGCCCCAGCATTTT | TRBV5-5 | - | TRBJ1-5 | -